What follows is one T cell receptor beta chain and its context. Its antigen is currently unknown. Germline CDR1 and CDR2: SGHAT and FQNNGV. The CDR3 runs 13 residues. V shed 5 bases and J shed 5 bases, with 11 bases lying between them. Then a second PCR, running roughly 7 to 12 cycles, was carried out with a sample-barcoded 5' primer and a J-beta primer mix. TCRdb reprocessed the 5' RACE reads with MiXCR, giving one entry per CDR3 protein. The data hold over a million distinct CDR3 sequences, with more than 40% observed a single time. The sample comes from a study of blood T cells in healthy people across ages. Study-level results: Long-lived donors exceeded aged donors in naive CD4+ cells and diversity.

Per sample, a minimum of 6 million PBMCs were isolated. Sequenced: blood. The sequence derives from a woman in her fifties or sixties in good health. This rearrangement joins TRBV11-2 to TRBJ2-3, with D hard to call. The CDR3 region is CASSTRPQDTQYF. DNA for the CDR3: TGTGCCAGCAGCACCCGACCACAAGATACGCAGTATTTT.